The T cell receptor (beta chain) under discussion was sequenced for a study of CD8 T cells in Susac syndrome (dated by TCRdb to the late 2010s). About the investigation overall: Whether CD8+ T cell activation and differentiation in Susac syndrome was antigen driven was tested using repertoire sequencing. Points the paper makes about the study in general: The number of individuals in the TCR sequencing and HLA analysis was recognized as being relatively small.

Peripheral blood CD8+ and CD4+ T cells from healthy donors, Susac syndrome patients and multiple sclerosis patients were profiled using high-throughput TCR beta sequencing. Treatment-naive patients with stable or active relapsing-remitting disease fulfilling revised McDonald criteria were used as multiple sclerosis controls. CD8+ TEMRA cells were enriched by FACS, while bulk CD8+ and CD4+ T cells were purified by magnetic negative isolation. Blood was collected in EDTA tubes and processed within 24 hours, with PBMCs isolated through density gradient centrifugation. PBMCs intended for TCR sequencing were cryopreserved in liquid nitrogen and thawed later in a water bath at 37 degrees C. The sorted or isolated CD4+, CD8+ and CD8+ TEMRA cells had a purity of 90% or higher. RNA was extracted using the RNeasy kit, and roughly 0.45 to 1 microgram was reverse transcribed with random hexamers. The immunoSEQ multiplex PCR assay, which covers 54 Vbeta and 13 Jbeta segments, was used to amplify TCR beta CDR3 regions. PCR amplification bias was corrected using a synthetic template baseline for primer optimization and computational correction. Processing in the source paper ran as follows. Reads were annotated to V, D and J genes per IMGT and analyzed with immunoSEQ Analyzer, keeping only productive sequences. To calculate clonality, Shannon entropy was normalized by log2 of the number of productive unique sequences and then subtracted from one. Public and private clones were assessed among the 100 most prevalent clones of each patient and control. A clone was defined as Susac-specific if it was absent from the healthy and MS cohorts, from 950 to 1,300 published viral clones and from other ImmuneACCESS disease sequences. TCRdb reprocessing: public reads trimmed at Q25 with fastp, clones called with MiXCR, in-frame beta chains kept. Identical CDR3 proteins give one entry, which carries the most common genes and DNA. These V and J calls derive from TCRdb rather than the authors' analysis. This sample gives 120,000 to 150,000 distinct CDR3 sequences in total; roughly 95% of them show up just once. The top ten constitute approximately 0.12% of the sample.

Points on this clonotype: What antigen it recognizes has not been identified. Nothing much larger sits one base from this clone, and base qualities are not available.

The specimen sequenced was CD4+ T cells from PBMCs. The TCR originated in a human donor with multiple sclerosis.

In nucleotides, the sequence is TGTGCCAGCAGCTCGGACAGGGTAGATCAGCCCCAGCATTTT. Translation gives CASSSDRVDQPQHF. The chain joins TRBV7-8 to TRBJ1-5; a stretch of 8 junction bases matches TRBD1. Taken from the germline V gene, the CDR1 and CDR2 loops are SGHVS and FQNEAQ. From V the trimming removes 4 bases and from J it removes 5 bases, while the gene matches leave 4 bases of the junction unaccounted for. The CDR3 measures 14 amino acids from cysteine to phenylalanine. Only the CDR3 DNA is retained, 42 bases long and in frame from the first base.